Sequencing of this T cell receptor beta chain was carried out in a study of PD-L1 blockade in urothelial cancer. Across the study: It was at 3 weeks (second dose) and 6 weeks after treatment start that blood was analyzed. Study-level results: Durable-benefit cases showed more tumor-associated blood clone expansion at 3 weeks.

Sequencing was performed with immunoSEQ multiplex PCR; in TCRdb, only in-frame clones are kept and a portion is missing. The sample lists 35,000 to 45,000 clones; roughly 86% were seen once. Per-patient samples, pretreatment and on-treatment, numbered 1 to 8. This CDR3 is built from 14 residues. V shed 5 bases and J 2 bases; nucleotides not matched to a gene: 6. The germline V gene has CDR1 PRHDT and CDR2 FYEKMQ (reference sequence). In regard to this clone: Its antigen remains unknown.

The sample was PBMCs, taken around atezolizumab (anti-PD-L1) treatment. The chain recombines TRBV13 with TRBJ2-7; 7 nucleotides agree with TRBD1. The receptor's source is a man in his 70s with urothelial cancer. Written as DNA, the CDR3 is TGTGCCAGCAGCCCCCGGCAGGGGGCCTACGAGCAGTACTTC. Its translation: CASSPRQGAYEQYF.